This TCR beta chain was captured by sequencing in a study of cytomegalovirus exposure and HLA in healthy donors. The study, taken as a whole, reports: The classifier was said to identify cytomegalovirus status with high specificity and sensitivity. A later analysis found common viral pathogens apparently linked to several of the most significant clusters. Researchers counted approximately 160 TCR beta chains as cytomegalovirus-associated.

The germline V gene encodes CDR1 SGHVS and CDR2 FQNEAQ. This CDR3 comprises 16 residues. V was cut by 4 bases and J by 8 bases, with 23 bases left in between. Both 60 Vbeta primers and 13 Jbeta primers went into the PCR. Profiling relied on immunoSEQ multiplex PCR, and the TCRdb table lists in-frame clones only, not all of them. The sample consists of roughly 150,000 clones, about 75% of them appearing once. Comment on this clone: What it binds is not known.

The donors (healthy individuals) were bone marrow donors. The sequencing input was PBMCs. The chain couples TRBV7-8 to TRBJ1-2, with D unclear. The clonotype originates from a man under 40 in good health and CMV-seronegative. The CDR3 reads CASSSERVSWWKGYTF. The CDR3 coding sequence is TGTGCCAGCAGCTCGGAGCGGGTCAGTTGGTGGAAGGGCTACACCTTC.